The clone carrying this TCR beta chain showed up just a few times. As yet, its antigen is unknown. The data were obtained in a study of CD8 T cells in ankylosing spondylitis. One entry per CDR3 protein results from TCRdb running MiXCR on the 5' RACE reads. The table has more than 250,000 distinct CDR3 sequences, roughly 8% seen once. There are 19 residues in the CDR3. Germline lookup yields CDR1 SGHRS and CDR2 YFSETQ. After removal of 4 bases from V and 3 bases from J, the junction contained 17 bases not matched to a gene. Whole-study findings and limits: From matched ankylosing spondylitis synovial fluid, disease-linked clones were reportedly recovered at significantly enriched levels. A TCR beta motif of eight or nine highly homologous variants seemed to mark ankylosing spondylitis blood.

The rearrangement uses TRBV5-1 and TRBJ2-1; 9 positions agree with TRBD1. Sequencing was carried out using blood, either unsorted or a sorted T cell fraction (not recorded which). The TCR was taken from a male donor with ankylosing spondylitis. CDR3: CASSATGTGQGQGYNEQFF. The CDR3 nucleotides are TGCGCCAGCAGCGCGACCGGGACAGGGCAGGGTCAGGGCTACAATGAGCAGTTCTTC. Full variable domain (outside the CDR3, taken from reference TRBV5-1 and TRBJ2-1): KAGVTQTPRYLIKTRGQQVTLSCSPISGHRSVSWYQQTPGQGLQFLFEYFSETQRNKGNFPGRFSGRQFSNSRSEMNVSTLELGDSALYLCASSATGTGQGQGYNEQFFGPGTRLTVL.